These T cell receptor beta chains were read from a single sample in a study of OX40 agonist ivuxolimab in advanced cancers. Clones were read by immunoSEQ multiplex PCR, and TCRdb kept only the in-frame ones, dropping some. The table records approximately 64,000 clones, roughly 90% of them present only once. Sequenced material: CD4+ or CD8+ T cells sorted from blood, taken in a trial of the OX40 agonist ivuxolimab. The receptors shown here come from an adult with an advanced solid tumor such as melanoma, head and neck, liver or kidney cancer. Both conserved end residues are part of each CDR3. Each record gives: CDR3 DNA, CDR3 protein, D gene, J gene, V gene, clone size. D genes are given only for firm matches. Not all rows give a size; the values are once, few, many and, for expanded clones, a class.

TGTGCCACCAGCAAGGACTCAGACTACAATGAGCAGTTCTTC | CATSKDSDYNEQFF | NA | TRBJ2-1 | TRBV15 | NA
TGTGCCAGCAGCAAGACGGGACAGGGGGTTTCCTACAATGAGCAGTTCTTC | CASSKTGQGVSYNEQFF | NA | TRBJ2-1 | TRBV21-1 | NA
TGTGCCAGCAGCTTAGCGTTAGGGGTTGAAAAACTGTTTTTT | CASSLALGVEKLFF | NA | TRBJ1-4 | TRBV7-8 | NA
TGCGCCAGCAGCTCTAATTACAAAAAACTGTTTTTT | CASSSNYKKLFF | NA | TRBJ1-4 | TRBV4-1 | once
TGTGCCTGGAATCGGGGGGAGAGAAATACGCAGTATTTT | CAWNRGERNTQYF | TRBD2 | TRBJ2-3 | TRBV30 | NA
TGTGCCAGTAGCCCCCCGGGTGCAGGGAACAATGAGCAGTTCTTC | CASSPPGAGNNEQFF | NA | TRBJ2-1 | TRBV19 | NA
TGTGCCAGCAGCTTAGGGGCTGGGGGGCACGAGCAGTACTTC | CASSLGAGGHEQYF | NA | TRBJ2-7 | TRBV7-6 | NA
TGTGCCAGCAGCCGGGCGGAGGGGATCTACGAGCAGTACTTC | CASSRAEGIYEQYF | NA | TRBJ2-7 | TRBV6-5 | NA
TGTGCCAGCAGCGCCACCGGGGGGCTCCTCAATGAGCAGTTCTTC | CASSATGGLLNEQFF | NA | TRBJ2-1 | TRBV9 | NA
TGTGCCTGGAGTGTAAACCGGGACTTTGAGCAGTTCTTC | CAWSVNRDFEQFF | NA | TRBJ2-1 | TRBV30 | once
TGTGCCAGCAGTGGGGCGGATCACACTGAAGCTTTCTTT | CASSGADHTEAFF | NA | TRBJ1-1 | TRBV6-6 | NA
TGTGCCAGCAGAGGGACAGAGAATTTCTATGGCTACACCTTC | CASRGTENFYGYTF | TRBD1 | TRBJ1-2 | TRBV28 | NA
TGTGCCAGCTCACCAGGGTCGGGACAGGGTACTTATGGCTACACCTTC | CASSPGSGQGTYGYTF | TRBD1 | TRBJ1-2 | TRBV18 | NA
TGTGCCAGCAGTTACGATGGGGTAGGAAAACTGTTTTTT | CASSYDGVGKLFF | NA | TRBJ1-4 | TRBV6-6 | few
TGTGCCAGCAGCTTGGGGGCAGAAACCTACAATGAGCAGTTCTTC | CASSLGAETYNEQFF | NA | TRBJ2-1 | TRBV5-4 | NA
TGTGCCTGGAGTCCTGGGTTAGTTGGGGGTAATGAGCAGTTCTTC | CAWSPGLVGGNEQFF | NA | TRBJ2-1 | TRBV30 | NA
TGTGCCAGCAGCGTGGGACCCGGGGGGACCGGGGAGCTGTTTTTT | CASSVGPGGTGELFF | TRBD2 | TRBJ2-2 | TRBV9 | NA
TGTGCCAGCAGTGAATCGAGCCTTCGGGGTGAGCAGTTCTTC | CASSESSLRGEQFF | NA | TRBJ2-1 | TRBV2 | NA
TGTGCCTGGAGCCCGGGACTAGCAGTCACAGATACGCAGTATTTT | CAWSPGLAVTDTQYF | TRBD2 | TRBJ2-3 | TRBV30 | once
TGTGCCATCGGGACAGGGGGGACCCCAAGGAACATTCAGTACTTC | CAIGTGGTPRNIQYF | TRBD1 | TRBJ2-4 | TRBV15 | NA
TGCAGCGTTGACCCGGGCCGATCTCGAAACATTCAGTACTTC | CSVDPGRSRNIQYF | NA | TRBJ2-4 | TRBV29-1 | NA
TGTGCCAGCAGCTTGGTAGAGGGTGGCTACACCTTC | CASSLVEGGYTF | NA | TRBJ1-2 | TRBV5-4 | NA
TGTGCCAGCAGCTCGAGAGGTGGGGGACAGGGGGCCAAAAACATTCAGTACTTC | CASSSRGGGQGAKNIQYF | TRBD1 | TRBJ2-4 | TRBV7-2 | NA
TGTGCCAGCAGTGACGACTCCACCGGGGAGCTGTTTTTT | CASSDDSTGELFF | NA | TRBJ2-2 | TRBV28 | NA
TGTGCCAGCAGTCGACCGGGACAGGGCATGTACGAGCAGTACTTC | CASSRPGQGMYEQYF | TRBD1 | TRBJ2-7 | TRBV6-5 | once
TGCGCCAGCAGCATGACCGGGACGAGAAACACCGGGGAGCTGTTTTTT | CASSMTGTRNTGELFF | NA | TRBJ2-2 | TRBV5-1 | NA
TGTGCCAGCAGGGGGACAGGGGTGTCCCAAGAGACCCAGTACTTC | CASRGTGVSQETQYF | TRBD1 | TRBJ2-5 | TRBV2 | NA
TGTGCCAGTAGTGTCCGGGAGGTGGGGAACACTGAAGCTTTCTTT | CASSVREVGNTEAFF | NA | TRBJ1-1 | TRBV19 | NA
TGTGCCAGCAGTCCAGGACGAGCGAACACTGAAGCTTTCTTT | CASSPGRANTEAFF | NA | TRBJ1-1 | TRBV28 | NA
TGCGCCAGCAGCCAAGATACCGGGCGGGCAGATACGCAGTATTTT | CASSQDTGRADTQYF | NA | TRBJ2-3 | TRBV4-3 | NA
TGTGCCAGCAGCCCGTCAGGGGGTAGGATAACTAATGAAAAACTGTTTTTT | CASSPSGGRITNEKLFF | TRBD1 | TRBJ1-4 | TRBV7-9 | NA
TGTGCCAGCAGCTTAGCCCAGGGGGACTACAATGAGCAGTTCTTC | CASSLAQGDYNEQFF | TRBD1 | TRBJ2-1 | TRBV7-3 | NA
TGTGCCAGCAGCTTGGGGGGCCTGAAGCCCCAGCATTTT | CASSLGGLKPQHF | NA | TRBJ1-5 | TRBV7-6 | NA
TGTGCCAGCAGCACCCGACAGAGTAGAACCATAAAAAACACCGGGGAGCTGTTTTTT | CASSTRQSRTIKNTGELFF | NA | TRBJ2-2 | TRBV7-9 | NA
TGTGCCAGCAGTCCCGTAGGGGGCGCGGCAGATACGCAGTATTTT | CASSPVGGAADTQYF | TRBD1 | TRBJ2-3 | TRBV6-1 | NA
TGTGCCAGCAGCTTACTCCTTGAGGGAGAGCAGTACTTC | CASSLLLEGEQYF | NA | TRBJ2-7 | TRBV7-9 | few
TGTGCCAGTAGTCCTCGACAGGGGGCAAACTATGGCTACACCTTC | CASSPRQGANYGYTF | TRBD1 | TRBJ1-2 | TRBV19 | NA
TGTGCCAGCATGGACGGGGCAGCGGGAGGCTACACCTTC | CASMDGAAGGYTF | NA | TRBJ1-2 | TRBV10-3 | NA
TGCGCCAGCAGCTTATTACCCACAGATACGCAGTATTTT | CASSLLPTDTQYF | NA | TRBJ2-3 | TRBV5-1 | NA
TGCAGCGTTGGCGGGACGGAATCTAACTATGGCTACACCTTC | CSVGGTESNYGYTF | NA | TRBJ1-2 | TRBV29-1 | NA
TGTGCCAGCGAGAGGGGGGGAGAAGAGACCCAGTACTTC | CASERGGEETQYF | NA | TRBJ2-5 | TRBV6-1 | NA
TGTGCCAGCTCACCCGGACAGTCGCGTGGCTACACCTTC | CASSPGQSRGYTF | NA | TRBJ1-2 | TRBV18 | NA
TGCAGCGTTGCGGACACATTCTATGGCTACACCTTC | CSVADTFYGYTF | NA | TRBJ1-2 | TRBV29-1 | NA
TGCGCCAGCAGAATACAGATAGACTCGTATGGCTACACCTTC | CASRIQIDSYGYTF | NA | TRBJ1-2 | TRBV5-1 | NA
TGCGCCAGCAGCTGGAGCGGGACCAACATTCAGTACTTC | CASSWSGTNIQYF | TRBD2 | TRBJ2-4 | TRBV5-1 | NA
TGTGCCAGCAGCTTGGCGACCCTACTAACCTACAATGAGCAGTTCTTC | CASSLATLLTYNEQFF | NA | TRBJ2-1 | TRBV5-6 | NA
TGTGCCGGTGCTAGCGGCCCAAGCACAGATACGCAGTATTTT | CAGASGPSTDTQYF | TRBD2 | TRBJ2-3 | TRBV5-4 | NA
TGTGCCAGCAGTTTAATACTAGCGGGGCCCTCGAAGCAGTTCTTC | CASSLILAGPSKQFF | TRBD2 | TRBJ2-1 | TRBV27 | NA
TGCGCCAGCAGCCAAGGGCAGGGTTTTGGCTCCTACAATGAGCAGTTCTTC | CASSQGQGFGSYNEQFF | NA | TRBJ2-1 | TRBV4-1 | NA
TGTGCCAGCAGTGTGCAGGGAGTGAACACTGAAGCTTTCTTT | CASSVQGVNTEAFF | NA | TRBJ1-1 | TRBV28 | NA
TGTGCCAGCAGCGAGAGGACAGGGAATGCCGGGGAGCTGTTTTTT | CASSERTGNAGELFF | TRBD1 | TRBJ2-2 | TRBV9 | NA
TGTGCCAGCTCACCAGGAGCCCCCTACGAGCAGTACTTC | CASSPGAPYEQYF | NA | TRBJ2-7 | TRBV18 | NA
TGTGCCAGCAGTTACTCGCCTAGCGCTTACTACGAGCAGTACTTC | CASSYSPSAYYEQYF | NA | TRBJ2-7 | TRBV6-5 | NA
TGTGCCAGCGCTCGAGGGAATAGGGATTCACCCCTCCACTTT | CASARGNRDSPLHF | NA | TRBJ1-6 | TRBV25-1 | once
TGTGCCAGCAGCTTAACTATCGAAGCTGAAGCTTTCTTT | CASSLTIEAEAFF | NA | TRBJ1-1 | TRBV7-3 | NA
TGCGCCAGCAGGCCCGGGACAGGGGAGTACGAGCAGTACTTC | CASRPGTGEYEQYF | TRBD1 | TRBJ2-7 | TRBV5-1 | NA
TGTGCCTCTAGGGTGGGCAGGGCTGAAAAACTGTTTTTT | CASRVGRAEKLFF | NA | TRBJ1-4 | TRBV2 | NA